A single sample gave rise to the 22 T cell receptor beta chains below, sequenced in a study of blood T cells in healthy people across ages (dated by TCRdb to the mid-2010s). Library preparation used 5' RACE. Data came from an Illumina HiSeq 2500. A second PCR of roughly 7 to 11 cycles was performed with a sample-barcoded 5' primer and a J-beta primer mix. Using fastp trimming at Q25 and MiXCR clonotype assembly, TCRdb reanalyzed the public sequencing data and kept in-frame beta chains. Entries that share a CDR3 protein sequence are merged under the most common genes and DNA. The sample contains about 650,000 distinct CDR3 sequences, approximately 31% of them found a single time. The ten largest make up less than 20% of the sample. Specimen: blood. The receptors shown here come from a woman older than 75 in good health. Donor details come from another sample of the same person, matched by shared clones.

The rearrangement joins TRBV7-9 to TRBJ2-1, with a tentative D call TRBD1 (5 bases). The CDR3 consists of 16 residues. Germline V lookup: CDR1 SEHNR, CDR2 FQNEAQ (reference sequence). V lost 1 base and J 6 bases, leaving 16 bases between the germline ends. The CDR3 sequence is CASSLGAGIVINEQFF. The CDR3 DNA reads TGTGCCAGCAGCTTAGGTGCAGGGATAGTAATCAATGAGCAGTTCTTC.

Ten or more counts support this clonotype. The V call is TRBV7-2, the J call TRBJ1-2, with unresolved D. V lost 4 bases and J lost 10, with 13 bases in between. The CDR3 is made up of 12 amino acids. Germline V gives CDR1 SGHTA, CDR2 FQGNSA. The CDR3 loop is CASSSRWTLYTF. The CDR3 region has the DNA TGTGCCAGCAGCTCCCGATGGACTCTCTACACCTTC.

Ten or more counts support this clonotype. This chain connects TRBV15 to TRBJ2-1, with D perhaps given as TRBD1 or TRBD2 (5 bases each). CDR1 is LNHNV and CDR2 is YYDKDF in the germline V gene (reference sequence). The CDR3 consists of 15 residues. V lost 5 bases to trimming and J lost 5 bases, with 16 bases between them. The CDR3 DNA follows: TGTGCCACCAGCCGGGCAGGGACCTACCACAATGAGCAGTTCTTC. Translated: CATSRAGTYHNEQFF.

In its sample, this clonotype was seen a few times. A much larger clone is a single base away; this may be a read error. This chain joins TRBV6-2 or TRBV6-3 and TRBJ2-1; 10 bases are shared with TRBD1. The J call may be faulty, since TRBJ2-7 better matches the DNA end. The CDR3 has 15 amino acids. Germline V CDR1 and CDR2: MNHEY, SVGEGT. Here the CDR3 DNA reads TGTGCCAGCAGAGAGACAGGGGGCATCTACAATGAGCAGTACTTC. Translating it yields CASRETGGIYNEQYF.

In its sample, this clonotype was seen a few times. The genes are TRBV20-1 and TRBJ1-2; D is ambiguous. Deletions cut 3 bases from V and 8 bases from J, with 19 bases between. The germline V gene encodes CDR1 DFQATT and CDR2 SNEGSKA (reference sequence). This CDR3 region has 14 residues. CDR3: CSASAPPLGWGYTF. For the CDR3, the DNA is TGCAGTGCTAGCGCCCCCCCTCTTGGCTGGGGCTACACCTTC.

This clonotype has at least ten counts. CDR3 sequence reads: CASSLAGTGLNNEQFF. The CDR3 nucleotides read TGTGCCAGCAGCTTGGCCGGGACAGGGTTGAACAATGAGCAGTTCTTC. The chain recombines TRBV5-6 with TRBJ2-1, with 9 bases that match TRBD1. Per germline, CDR1 SGHDT and CDR2 YYEEEE. Trimming took 0 bases from V and 5 from J; bases not matched to a gene: 6. The CDR3 length is 16 residues.

The CDR3 DNA sequence: TGTGCCACCAGTGCGCACCAAGAGGCCCAGTTCTTC. This encodes CATSAHQEAQFF. The V and J genes are TRBV24-1 and TRBJ2-1; D is ambiguous. Trimming took off 5 bases at V and 13 bases at J, with 14 bases between the two ends. CDR1 and CDR2 (germline): KGHDR, SFDVKD. The CDR3 length is 12 residues.

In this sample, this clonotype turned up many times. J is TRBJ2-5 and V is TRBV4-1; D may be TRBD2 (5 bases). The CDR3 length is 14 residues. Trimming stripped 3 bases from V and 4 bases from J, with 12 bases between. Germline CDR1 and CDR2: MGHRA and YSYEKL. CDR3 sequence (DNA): TGCGCCAGCAGCCACGGGGTCTCGGGAGAGACCCAGTACTTC. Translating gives CASSHGVSGETQYF.

In DNA form, the CDR3 reads TGTGCCTGGAGTGGGGGGACAGGCTATAATTCACCCCTCCACTTT. This codes for CAWSGGTGYNSPLHF. The chain joins TRBV30 to TRBJ1-6; 8 bases agree with TRBD1. Germline CDR1 is GTSNPN and CDR2 is SVGIG (reference sequence). V was pared by 1 base and J by 3 bases, with 2 bases of the junction left unmatched. The CDR3 length is 15 residues.

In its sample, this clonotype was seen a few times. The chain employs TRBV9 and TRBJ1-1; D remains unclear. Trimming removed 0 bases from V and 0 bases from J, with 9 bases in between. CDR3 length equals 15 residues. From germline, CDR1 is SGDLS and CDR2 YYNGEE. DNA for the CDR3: TGTGCCAGCAGCGTAGTAGCAGACATGAACACTGAAGCTTTCTTT. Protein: CASSVVADMNTEAFF.

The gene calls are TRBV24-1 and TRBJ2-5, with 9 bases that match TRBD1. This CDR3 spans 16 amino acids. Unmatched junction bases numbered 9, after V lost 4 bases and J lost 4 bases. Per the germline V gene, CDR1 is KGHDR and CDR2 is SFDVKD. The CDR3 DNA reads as TGTGCCACCAGTGAGCCTGGGACAGGGAGGCGAGAGACCCAGTACTTC. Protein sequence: CATSEPGTGRRETQYF.

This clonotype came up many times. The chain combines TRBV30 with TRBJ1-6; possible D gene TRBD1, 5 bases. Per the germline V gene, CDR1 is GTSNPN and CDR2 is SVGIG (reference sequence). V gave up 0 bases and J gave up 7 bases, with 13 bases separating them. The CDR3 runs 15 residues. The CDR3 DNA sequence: TGTGCCTGGAGTGTAGAGGGGTCTGAGAATTCACCCCTCCACTTT. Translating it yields CAWSVEGSENSPLHF.

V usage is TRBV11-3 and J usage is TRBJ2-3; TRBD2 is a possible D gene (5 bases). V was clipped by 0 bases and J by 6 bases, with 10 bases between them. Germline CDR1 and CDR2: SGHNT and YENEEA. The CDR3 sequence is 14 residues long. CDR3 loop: CASSLDEGRDTQYF. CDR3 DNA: TGTGCCAGCAGCTTAGACGAGGGCCGGGATACGCAGTATTTT.

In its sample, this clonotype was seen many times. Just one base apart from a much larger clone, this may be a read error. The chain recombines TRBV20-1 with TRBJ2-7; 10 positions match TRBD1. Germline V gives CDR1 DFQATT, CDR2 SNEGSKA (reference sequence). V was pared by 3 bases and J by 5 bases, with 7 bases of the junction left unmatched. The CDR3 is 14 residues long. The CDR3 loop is CSARGGQGCNEQYF. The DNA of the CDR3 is TGCAGTGCTAGGGGGGGACAGGGGTGCAACGAGCAGTACTTC.

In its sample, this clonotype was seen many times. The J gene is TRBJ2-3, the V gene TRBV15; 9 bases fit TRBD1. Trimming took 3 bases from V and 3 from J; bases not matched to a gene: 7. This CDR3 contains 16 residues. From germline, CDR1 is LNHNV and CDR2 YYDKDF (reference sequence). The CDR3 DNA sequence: TGTGCCACCAGCAGGGAAATGACAGGGGGTACAGATACGCAGTATTTT. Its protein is CATSREMTGGTDTQYF. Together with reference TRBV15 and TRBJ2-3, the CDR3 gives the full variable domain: DAMVIQNPRYQVTQFGKPVTLSCSQTLNHNVMYWYQQKSSQAPKLLFHYYDKDFNNEADTPDNFQSRRPNTSFCFLDIRSPGLGDTAMYLCATSREMTGGTDTQYFGPGTRLTVL.

In nucleotides, the CDR3 is TGTGCCAGCAGTTTATCGGTGAGCTTGAGCACAGATACGCAGTATTTT. Encoded protein: CASSLSVSLSTDTQYF. The rearrangement links TRBV12-3 or TRBV12-4 to TRBJ2-3; unclear D gene. The CDR3 covers 16 residues. With 2 bases removed from V and 0 bases from J, the gap between germline ends came to 12 bases.

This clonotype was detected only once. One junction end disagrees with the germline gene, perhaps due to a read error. The CDR3 sequence: CASSFHLSGANALTF. As DNA, the CDR3 is TGTGCCAGCAGTTTTCATCTTTCTGGGGCCAACGCCCTGACTTTC. The rearrangement uses TRBV12-3 or TRBV12-4 and TRBJ2-6, with D possibly TRBD1 on 5 matching bases. The CDR3 has 15 residues.

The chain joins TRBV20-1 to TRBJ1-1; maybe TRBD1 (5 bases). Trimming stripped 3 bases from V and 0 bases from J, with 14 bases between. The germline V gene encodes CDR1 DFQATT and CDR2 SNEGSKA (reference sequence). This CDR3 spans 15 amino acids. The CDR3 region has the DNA TGCAGTGCTAGTCTGTGGCAGGGCCTGAACACTGAAGCTTTCTTT. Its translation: CSASLWQGLNTEAFF.

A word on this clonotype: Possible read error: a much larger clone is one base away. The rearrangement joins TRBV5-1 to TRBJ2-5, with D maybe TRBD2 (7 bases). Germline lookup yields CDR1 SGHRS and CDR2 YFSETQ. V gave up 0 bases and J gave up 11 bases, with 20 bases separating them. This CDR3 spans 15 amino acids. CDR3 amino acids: CASSLEGGSPGEQYF. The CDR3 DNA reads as TGCGCCAGCAGCTTGGAGGGGGGGAGCCCAGGGGAGCAGTACTTC. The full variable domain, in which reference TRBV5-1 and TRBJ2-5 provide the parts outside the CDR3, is KAGVTQTPRYLIKTRGQQVTLSCSPISGHRSVSWYQQTPGQGLQFLFEYFSETQRNKGNFPGRFSGRQFSNSRSEMNVSTLELGDSALYLCASSLEGGSPGEQYFGPGTRLLVL.

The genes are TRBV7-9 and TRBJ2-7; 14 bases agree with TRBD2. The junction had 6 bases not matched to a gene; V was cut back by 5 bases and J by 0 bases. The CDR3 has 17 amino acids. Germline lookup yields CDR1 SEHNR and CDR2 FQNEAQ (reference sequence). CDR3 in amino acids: CASSHGLAGGFSYEQYF. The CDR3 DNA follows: TGTGCCAGCAGCCATGGACTAGCGGGGGGCTTCTCCTACGAGCAGTACTTC.

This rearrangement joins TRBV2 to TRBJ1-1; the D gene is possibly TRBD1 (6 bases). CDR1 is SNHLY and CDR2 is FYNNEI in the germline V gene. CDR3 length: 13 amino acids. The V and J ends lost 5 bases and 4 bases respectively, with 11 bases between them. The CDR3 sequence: CASSPDRFTEAFF. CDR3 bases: TGTGCCAGCAGTCCGGACAGATTCACTGAAGCTTTCTTT. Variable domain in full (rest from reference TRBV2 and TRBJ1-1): EPEVTQTPSHQVTQMGQEVILRCVPISNHLYFYWYRQILGQKVEFLVSFYNNEISEKSEIFDDQFSVERPDGSNFTLKIRSTKLEDSAMYFCASSPDRFTEAFFGQGTRLTVV.

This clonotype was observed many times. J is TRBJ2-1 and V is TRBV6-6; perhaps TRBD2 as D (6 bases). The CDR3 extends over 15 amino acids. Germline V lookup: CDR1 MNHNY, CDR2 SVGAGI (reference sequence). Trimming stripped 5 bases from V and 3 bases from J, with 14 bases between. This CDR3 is CASSQRRGNYNEQFF. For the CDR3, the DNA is TGTGCCAGCAGTCAACGGCGGGGAAACTACAATGAGCAGTTCTTC.